Sequencing of this T cell receptor beta chain was carried out in a study of blood T cell repertoires in COVID-19. Overall study: Sources were T cells, B-cell-depleted T cells, or PBMCs; the material itself was cDNA or gDNA.

The table came from immunoSEQ multiplex PCR; TCRdb's copy has only in-frame clones and leaves some out. Found here are 150,000 to 200,000 clones, less than 85% of them singletons; the top ten hold about 13%. V dropped 4 bases and J dropped 0 bases, with 8 bases sitting between them. Germline lookup yields CDR1 LGHDT and CDR2 YNNKEL (reference sequence). This CDR3 has 14 amino acids. V and J are TRBV3-1 (or the pseudogene TRBV3-2) and TRBJ2-3; D is possibly TRBD2 (5 bases). The receptor's source is a middle-aged man who had recovered from COVID-19. Material: peripheral blood. The CDR3 bases are TGTGCCAGCAGCCGCGGGCTTAGCACAGATACGCAGTATTTT. Protein product: CASSRGLSTDTQYF.